Below are 19 T cell receptor beta chains sequenced from a single sample in a study of cytomegalovirus exposure and HLA in healthy donors. Use of 60 Vbeta and 13 Jbeta primers characterized the PCR. Only in-frame clones appear in the TCRdb table, and some are missing; sequencing was by immunoSEQ multiplex PCR. Found here are some 110,000 clones, around 61% of them singletons; the top ten hold roughly 2%. The sequenced material came from PBMCs. Receptor source: a woman aged 25 to 39 in good health and CMV-seronegative.

In its sample, this clone was seen once. The CDR3: CASSRRQGPGDTEAFF. DNA for the CDR3: TGTGCCAGCAGTCGACGACAGGGTCCGGGGGACACTGAAGCTTTCTTT. The chain recombines TRBV2 with TRBJ1-1; 7 bases are a match to TRBD1. The germline gives CDR1 SNHLY, CDR2 FYNNEI. This CDR3 comprises 16 residues. J was trimmed by 3 bases and V by 5 bases; bases with no gene match: 12.

The rearrangement links TRBV5-1 to TRBJ1-4, with TRBD1 matching over 8 bases. The junction had 7 bases not matched to a gene; V was cut back by 5 bases and J by 7 bases. Germline V gives CDR1 SGHRS, CDR2 YFSETQ. There are 14 residues in the CDR3. CDR3 sequence: CASRPGQGFEKLFF. CDR3 nucleotides: TGCGCCAGCAGACCCGGACAGGGTTTTGAAAAACTGTTTTTT.

The chain employs TRBV14 and TRBJ2-7; 8 bases map to TRBD2. Germline V gene lookup returns CDR1 SGHDN and CDR2 FVKESK. The CDR3 has 15 amino acids. The ends lost 1 base at V and 5 bases at J; junction bases unmatched: 7. As DNA, the CDR3 is TGTGCCAGCAGCCAAGGCCGGGGGGGAAGTGACGAGCAGTACTTC. Encoded protein: CASSQGRGGSDEQYF.

This chain links TRBV5-1 with TRBJ2-1; 7 bases are a match to TRBD2. This CDR3 comprises 16 residues. The V gene's germline CDR1 is SGHRS and CDR2 YFSETQ. J gave up 4 bases and V 1 base, and 8 bases lay outside the gene matches. CDR3 sequence (DNA): TGCGCCAGCAGCTTGAGTCTAGCGGATCTTTACAATGAGCAGTTCTTC. As protein: CASSLSLADLYNEQFF.

This clone was recorded once. Compared with germline, one end of the junction differs, possibly owing to a read error. The rearrangement uses TRBV6-6 and TRBJ2-7, with D possibly being TRBD1 (6 bases). The CDR3 runs to 12 residues. In germline, CDR1 is MNHNY, CDR2 SVGAGI (reference sequence). The chain's CDR3 is CASGPQGYEQYF. As DNA, the CDR3 is TGCGCCAGCGGTCCTCAGGGGTACGAGCAGTACTTC.

V and J are TRBV6-5 and TRBJ1-1; 7 nucleotides match TRBD1. V dropped 6 bases and J dropped 5; count of bases not matched to a gene: 12. The CDR3 sequence is 15 residues long. CDR1 MNHEY and CDR2 SVGAGI come from the germline V gene. CDR3 nucleotides: TGTGCCAGCAGATCTATCGACAGGGATGTAACTGAAGCTTTCTTT. As protein: CASRSIDRDVTEAFF.

The rearrangement joins TRBV9 to TRBJ2-2, with 7 bases fitting TRBD2. The CDR3 extends over 15 amino acids. V shed 0 bases, J shed 1 base, and the junction held 0 bases outside the gene matches. Germline lookup yields CDR1 SGDLS and CDR2 YYNGEE. DNA of the CDR3: TGTGCCAGCAGCGTAGCGGGGGGGAACACCGGGGAGCTGTTTTTT. As protein: CASSVAGGNTGELFF.

About this clone: The sample carries other DNA sequences with the same CDR3. The V call is TRBV11-2, the J call TRBJ2-1, with 8 bases fitting TRBD2. Trimming removed 0 bases from V and 4 bases from J; junction bases left unmatched: 2. CDR1 and CDR2 (germline): SGHAT, FQNNGV. This CDR3 comprises 15 residues. The CDR3 nucleotides are TGTGCCAGCAGCTTAGATCCGGGAGGGTACAATGAGCAGTTCTTC. Protein sequence: CASSLDPGGYNEQFF.

In its sample, this clone was seen a few times. The rearrangement joins TRBV19 to TRBJ2-3; maybe TRBD2 (6 bases). The CDR3 totals 15 residues. The V gene lost 3 bases and the J gene lost 0 bases, with 10 bases spanning the gap. CDR1 and CDR2 from the germline V gene are LNHDA and SQIVND (reference sequence). The CDR3 coding sequence is TGTGCCAGTAGTATGGGGACTTCTAGCACAGATACGCAGTATTTT. It encodes CASSMGTSSTDTQYF.

As for this clone: At one end the junction does not follow the germline gene, possibly because of a read error. CDR3 residues: CASSPLGGSSYNEQFF. CDR3 nucleotides: TGTGCTAGCAGCCCCCTCGGGGGGAGCTCCTACAATGAGCAGTTCTTC. V usage is TRBV7-7 and J usage is TRBJ2-1; 7 bases are shared with TRBD2. The CDR3 loop spans 16 amino acids. CDR1 and CDR2 from the germline V gene are SSHAT and FNYEAQ (reference sequence).

The J gene is TRBJ1-5, the V gene TRBV21-1; the table's D call, TRBD1, was not checked against the DNA. TRBV21-1 is tagged as a pseudogene. CDR3 length: 15 residues. The CDR3 here is CASSKKDRESQPQHF. DNA of the CDR3: TGTGCCAGCAGCAAAAAGGACAGGGAGAGTCAGCCCCAGCATTTT.

The chain is built from TRBV10-1 and TRBJ2-1, with 9 bases matching TRBD2. Trimming removed 8 bases from V and 8 bases from J; junction bases left unmatched: 13. The CDR3 runs to 15 residues. The germline V gene has CDR1 WNHNN and CDR2 SYGVQD (reference sequence). The CDR3 here is CASLSLAGVSDEQFF. As DNA, the CDR3 is TGCGCCAGCCTCTCCTTAGCGGGAGTGTCCGATGAGCAGTTCTTC.

This clone was recorded only once. This chain uses TRBV19 with TRBJ2-1; 13 positions match TRBD2. V gave up 9 bases and J gave up 3 bases; unmatched junction bases: 11. The germline CDR1 and CDR2 sequences are LNHDA and SQIVND (reference sequence). The CDR3 has 17 amino acids. The CDR3 sequence is CARSPRGLAGIYNEQFF. The DNA of the CDR3 is TGTGCCAGAAGCCCCCGGGGACTAGCGGGGATCTACAATGAGCAGTTCTTC.

The genes are TRBV28 and TRBJ2-1, with 9 bases lining up with TRBD2. This CDR3 is built from 15 residues. The junction had 10 bases not matched to a gene; V was cut back by 3 bases and J by 10 bases. Per the germline V gene, CDR1 is MDHEN and CDR2 is SYDVKM. CDR3 nucleotides: TGTGCCAGCAGTTTCCTGGCGGGAGGGCCGGAAGAGCAGTTCTTC. Protein product: CASSFLAGGPEEQFF.

The chain uses TRBV6-4 and TRBJ2-1; the D gene is possibly TRBD2 (5 bases). This CDR3 is built from 12 residues. The V end lost 2 bases, the J end lost 12 bases, and 11 bases lay between the germline ends. CDR1 is MRHNA and CDR2 is SNTAGT in the germline V gene. In nucleotides, the CDR3 is TGTGCCAGCAGTGACCCCCTAGCCGGGCAGTTCTTC. Its translation is CASSDPLAGQFF.

This CDR3 reads CASSENIESSINSPLHF. The CDR3 DNA reads TGCGCCAGCAGTGAGAATATCGAGAGTTCTATTAATTCACCCCTCCACTTT. The J gene is TRBJ1-6, the V gene TRBV10-2; D is unclear. Germline CDR1 is WSHSY and CDR2 is SAAADI. V was clipped by 2 bases and J by 6 bases, with 17 bases between them. CDR3 length: 17 amino acids.

In its sample, this clone was seen a few times. The chain's CDR3 is CASSPGLAGMKETQYF. The CDR3 coding sequence is TGTGCCAGCAGCCCGGGACTAGCGGGAATGAAAGAGACCCAGTACTTC. This chain joins TRBV5-8 and TRBJ2-5; the match to TRBD2 covers 13 bases. Germline V gives CDR1 SGHTS, CDR2 YDEGEE. J gave up 3 bases and V 4 bases, and 6 bases lay outside the gene matches. The CDR3 extends over 16 amino acids.

The V call is TRBV6-1, the J call TRBJ2-1, with TRBD2 matching 12 bases. The CDR3 spans 15 residues. The germline V gene encodes CDR1 MNHNS and CDR2 SASEGT. The V and J ends lost 1 base and 6 bases, in that order; junction bases with no gene match: 1. Here the CDR3 reads CASSEETSGSNEQFF. The CDR3 bases are TGTGCCAGCAGTGAAGAGACTAGCGGGAGCAATGAGCAGTTCTTC.

The chain is built from TRBV4-2 and TRBJ1-5; D remains ambiguous. In germline, CDR1 is LGHNA, CDR2 YNFKEQ. CDR3 length equals 17 residues. Trimming left V 0 bases short and J 3 bases short, with 15 bases between. For the CDR3, the DNA is TGTGCCAGCAGCCAAGACGGATTCGGGGAGTCCAATCAGCCCCAGCATTTT. Residues: CASSQDGFGESNQPQHF.